This T cell receptor (beta chain) was recorded in a study of T cells in Graves' hyperthyroidism and ophthalmopathy. Authors of the study amplified TCR beta CDR3 regions from RNA transcripts. Researchers ran a first-round RT-PCR on the TCR CDR3 using the HTBI primer set. TCRdb itself ran the multiplex PCR reads through MiXCR, one entry per CDR3 protein. The repertoire holds around 660,000 distinct CDR3 sequences, about 45% seen once, with about 7% in the top ten. The length of the CDR3 is 15 residues. From germline, CDR1 is SGHTA and CDR2 FQGTGA. V lost 1 base to trimming and J lost 4 bases, with 13 bases between them. This clonotype was recorded at least ten times. Its target is unknown. General study points: Blood also carried most thyroid clonotypes expanded above 0.001.

The sequenced material came from peripheral blood or thyroid tissue (not recorded which). This sequence was found in an adult man with Graves' disease, either hyperthyroidism or ophthalmopathy (not recorded which). The chain is built from TRBV7-3 and TRBJ1-2; D might be TRBD1 (5 bases). The CDR3 coding sequence is TGTGCCAGCAGCTTAAGTCCGGCAGGGAGCTATGGCTACACCTTC. It is translated as CASSLSPAGSYGYTF.